A single sample is the source of the 26 T cell receptor beta chains below, sequenced in a study of T cell responses to AZD1222 COVID-19 vaccine. TCRdb keeps only in-frame clones here, not all; method: immunoSEQ multiplex PCR. The sample yields approximately 140,000 clones, 91% seen once. The specimen was peripheral blood, collected on day 0 of AZD1222 vaccination. The receptors come from an adult in good health.

The rearrangement links TRBV6-1 to TRBJ1-2, with 8 bases fitting TRBD1. CDR3 size: 15 residues. V was clipped by 0 bases and J by 5 bases; unmatched bases: 5. Per the germline V gene, CDR1 is MNHNS and CDR2 is SASEGT. The CDR3 DNA sequence: TGTGCCAGCAGTGAAGCGGCAGGGGGCATATATGGCTACACCTTC. Protein: CASSEAAGGIYGYTF.

The J gene is TRBJ2-7, the V gene TRBV6-5; TRBD2 matches 8 bases. Germline loops: CDR1 MNHEY, CDR2 SVGAGI. V shed 5 bases, J shed 3 bases, and the junction held 9 bases outside the gene matches. The CDR3 length is 15 residues. CDR3 sequence (DNA): TGTGCCAGCAGTCCCGGGGTAGCGGGGCTCTACGAGCAGTACTTC. This codes for CASSPGVAGLYEQYF.

CDR3 in DNA: TGTGCCAGCAGTCCTCCTCGTTCGGGTGTACACAACACCATATATTTT. It translates to CASSPPRSGVHNTIYF. The chain is built from TRBV28 and TRBJ1-3; D ambiguous. With 5 bases removed from V and 7 bases from J, the gap between germline ends came to 21 bases. Germline CDR1 is MDHEN and CDR2 is SYDVKM. This CDR3 spans 16 amino acids.

The J gene is TRBJ2-7, the V gene TRBV19; tentative D call: TRBD2 (5 bases). The ends were cut back, 8 bases at V and 3 bases at J, with 8 bases in the middle. In germline, CDR1 is LNHDA, CDR2 SQIVND (reference sequence). The CDR3 extends over 11 amino acids. Written as DNA, the CDR3 is TGTGCCAGTGGGAGTTACTACGAGCAGTACTTC. Its translation: CASGSYYEQYF.

The CDR3 DNA reads as TGTGCCATCAGCCAGACAGGGAGAGATACGCAGTATTTT. Protein product: CAISQTGRDTQYF. The chain joins TRBV10-3 to TRBJ2-3, with 7 bases lining up with TRBD1. The CDR3 length is 13 residues. Germline CDR1 and CDR2: ENHRY and SYGVKD. Trimming took 6 bases from V and 5 from J; bases not matched to a gene: 5.

Of note for this clone: One junction end disagrees with the germline gene, perhaps due to a read error. This chain connects TRBV18 to TRBJ1-3; no firm D call. The CDR3 has 12 amino acids. Germline values: CDR1 KGHSH, CDR2 LQKENI. The DNA for the CDR3 is TGTGCCAGCTCGCCACCAGGAAACACCATATATTTT. Its translation is CASSPPGNTIYF. The full variable domain, rest sourced from reference TRBV18 and TRBJ1-3, is NAGVMQNPRHLVRRRGQEARLRCSPMKGHSHVYWYRQLPEEGLKFMVYLQKENIIDESGMPKERFSAEFPKEGPSILRIQQVVRGDSAAYFCASSPPGNTIYFGEGSWLTVV.

V usage is TRBV9 and J usage is TRBJ1-5; weak D call: TRBD1 (6 bases). The CDR3 consists of 15 residues. The V gene's germline CDR1 is SGDLS and CDR2 YYNGEE. The V end was cut by 3 bases, the J end by 2 bases, with 12 bases between. The CDR3: CASSAEGERNQPQHF. For the CDR3, the DNA is TGTGCCAGCAGCGCCGAGGGGGAGCGCAATCAGCCCCAGCATTTT.

The rearrangement joins TRBV30 to TRBJ1-6; D not certain. Looked up from germline, CDR1 is GTSNPN and CDR2 is SVGIG (reference sequence). Trimming left V 0 bases short and J 10 bases short, with 16 bases between. The CDR3 is 15 amino acids. The CDR3 region is CAWSVSPKSQSPLHF. CDR3 DNA: TGTGCCTGGAGTGTCTCTCCCAAGTCTCAGTCACCCCTCCACTTT. The full variable domain, its missing parts supplied by reference TRBV30 and TRBJ1-6, is SQTIHQWPATLVQPVGSPLSLECTVEGTSNPNLYWYRQAAGRGLQLLFYSVGIGQISSEVPQNLSASRPQDRQFILSSKKLLLSDSGFYLCAWSVSPKSQSPLHFGNGTRLTVT.

This sequence joins TRBV9 and TRBJ1-5, with D perhaps TRBD1 (5 bases). V was pared by 2 bases and J by 0 bases, with 9 bases between. Germline CDR1 SGDLS, CDR2 YYNGEE. This CDR3 region has 15 residues. In nucleotides, the CDR3 is TGTGCCAGCAGCGTGGGGGGGAATAGCAATCAGCCCCAGCATTTT. As protein: CASSVGGNSNQPQHF.

V is TRBV28 and J is TRBJ1-1, with D possibly being TRBD1 (5 bases). Deletions cut 5 bases from V and 8 bases from J, with 9 bases between. This CDR3 spans 11 amino acids. CDR1 and CDR2 from the germline V gene are MDHEN and SYDVKM. The CDR3 region is CASSKGVEAFF. CDR3 in DNA: TGTGCCAGCAGTAAAGGGGTCGAAGCTTTCTTT. Complete variable domain (other parts from reference TRBV28 and TRBJ1-1): DVKVTQSSRYLVKRTGEKVFLECVQDMDHENMFWYRQDPGLGLRLIYFSYDVKMKEKGDIPEGYSVSREKKERFSLILESASTNQTSMYLCASSKGVEAFFGQGTRLTVV.

The chain has TRBV2 and TRBJ2-1, with TRBD1 matching 9 bases. Losses at the gene ends were 8 bases for V and 5 bases for J; bases not matched to a gene: 4. Germline V gives CDR1 SNHLY, CDR2 FYNNEI. This CDR3 is 13 amino acids long. The CDR3 loop reads CASGQGPNNEQFF. The CDR3, as DNA: TGTGCCAGCGGACAGGGGCCAAACAATGAGCAGTTCTTC. Looking up the rest from reference TRBV2 and TRBJ2-1 gives the full variable domain: EPEVTQTPSHQVTQMGQEVILRCVPISNHLYFYWYRQILGQKVEFLVSFYNNEISEKSEIFDDQFSVERPDGSNFTLKIRSTKLEDSAMYFCASGQGPNNEQFFGPGTRLTVL.

This chain joins TRBV10-1 and TRBJ2-3; 7 bases match TRBD2. V was clipped by 3 bases and J by 2 bases; unmatched bases: 5. Germline lookup yields CDR1 WNHNN and CDR2 SYGVQD (reference sequence). This CDR3 has 15 residues. The CDR3 loop is CASSDSQRDTDTQYF. The DNA of the CDR3 is TGCGCCAGCAGTGATTCCCAGCGGGACACAGATACGCAGTATTTT.

This chain links TRBV10-3 with TRBJ1-2; tentatively, D is TRBD1 (5 bases). Germline V gene sequence: CDR1 ENHRY, CDR2 SYGVKD. V was cut by 10 bases and J by 6 bases, with 15 bases left in between. This CDR3 region has 12 residues. CDR3 bases: TGTGCCACACAGAAGTCAGGGAATGGCTACACCTTC. As protein: CATQKSGNGYTF.

V is TRBV4-3 and J is TRBJ2-2; no reliable D call. Germline loops: CDR1 LGHNA, CDR2 YSLEER. Trimming took 3 bases from V and 0 from J, leaving 11 bases between them. There are 16 residues in the CDR3. The CDR3 region is CASSHVLGANTGELFF. For the CDR3, the DNA is TGCGCCAGCAGCCACGTACTGGGCGCGAACACCGGGGAGCTGTTTTTT.

The chain links TRBV7-9 to TRBJ1-1; D remains ambiguous. Germline assignment: CDR1 SEHNR and CDR2 FQNEAQ (reference sequence). Deletions cut 5 bases from V and 8 bases from J, with 12 bases between. This CDR3 is built from 12 residues. The CDR3 loop is CASSRAVIEAFF. CDR3 bases: TGTGCCAGCAGCCGGGCGGTCATCGAAGCTTTCTTT.

The chain recombines TRBV7-2 with TRBJ1-6; D call uncertain. This CDR3 contains 15 residues. The V end was cut by 2 bases, the J end by 1 base, with 6 bases between. Germline V gives CDR1 SGHTA, CDR2 FQGNSA. CDR3 region: CASSLQASYNSPLHF. The CDR3, as DNA: TGTGCCAGCAGCTTACAGGCATCCTATAATTCACCCCTCCACTTT.

The V gene is TRBV6-5, the J gene TRBJ1-4; TRBD1 might be the D (5 bases). Trimming took 0 bases from V and 0 from J, leaving 5 bases between them. This CDR3 is 15 amino acids long. Germline assignment: CDR1 MNHEY and CDR2 SVGAGI. This CDR3 is CASSYSGATNEKLFF. The CDR3 bases are TGTGCCAGCAGTTACTCAGGGGCAACTAATGAAAAACTGTTTTTT.

CDR3 sequence (DNA): TGTGCCAGCAGCTTAATGGGACAGGGATGGGAGCAGTTCTTC. This sequence encodes CASSLMGQGWEQFF. V usage is TRBV13 and J usage is TRBJ2-1, with TRBD1 identical over 9 bases. The CDR3 consists of 14 residues. The V gene end was trimmed by 2 bases and the J gene end by 10 bases; junction bases not matched to a gene: 6. CDR1 and CDR2 from the germline V gene are PRHDT and FYEKMQ (reference sequence).

The rearrangement joins TRBV6-1 to TRBJ2-7, with a weak D call TRBD1 (5 bases). With 0 bases removed from V and 3 bases from J, the gap between germline ends came to 15 bases. Per germline, CDR1 MNHNS and CDR2 SASEGT. This CDR3 is built from 16 residues. In nucleotides, the CDR3 is TGTGCCAGCAGTGAAGCGCACCGAAACAGGTTCTACGAGCAGTACTTC. Translation: CASSEAHRNRFYEQYF.

The rearrangement links TRBV18 to TRBJ2-5, with 7 bases that match TRBD1. V dropped 6 bases and J dropped 1; count of bases not matched to a gene: 8. Germline V gives CDR1 KGHSH, CDR2 LQKENI. The CDR3 is made up of 15 amino acids. In nucleotides, the CDR3 is TGTGCCAGCTCGCGGTCAACAGGGGTCCAAGAGACCCAGTACTTC. Residues: CASSRSTGVQETQYF.

A single count supports this clone. The rearrangement joins TRBV7-9 to TRBJ2-1; 8 bases agree with TRBD2. Trimming cost V 1 base and J 9 bases; bases outside gene matches: 5. CDR1 is SEHNR, CDR2 FQNEAQ, per germline (reference sequence). CDR3 length: 14 residues. CDR3 DNA: TGTGCCAGCAGCTTAGGGGGTCTAGCGGGTGAGCAGTTCTTC. Translating it yields CASSLGGLAGEQFF.

The genes are TRBV4-3 and TRBJ2-3; D is unresolved. The CDR3 is made up of 15 amino acids. V lost 0 bases, J lost 2 bases, and 9 bases lay in between. Germline V CDR1 and CDR2: LGHNA, YSLEER. The chain's CDR3 is CASSQEAGYTDTQYF. Written as DNA, the CDR3 is TGCGCCAGCAGCCAAGAGGCTGGTTACACAGATACGCAGTATTTT.

V and J are TRBV5-6 and TRBJ2-7; D remains ambiguous. Germline loops: CDR1 SGHDT, CDR2 YYEEEE. The CDR3 runs 12 residues. V lost 2 bases, J lost 1 base, and 4 bases lay in between. The CDR3 DNA follows: TGTGCCAGCAGCTTCCAGTCCTACGAGCAGTACTTC. It encodes CASSFQSYEQYF.

The sample holds one count of this clone. In DNA, the CDR3 is TGTGCCAGTAGTACAATACCCGGCTCCTACGAGCAGTACTTC. Its translation is CASSTIPGSYEQYF. J is TRBJ2-7 and V is TRBV19; D unclear. Germline V gene sequence: CDR1 LNHDA, CDR2 SQIVND (reference sequence). Trimming shortened V by 4 bases and J by 0 bases, and 10 bases separated the two germline ends. This CDR3 has 14 amino acids. Complete variable domain (other parts from reference TRBV19 and TRBJ2-7): DGGITQSPKYLFRKEGQNVTLSCEQNLNHDAMYWYRQDPGQGLRLIYYSQIVNDFQKGDIAEGYSVSREKKESFPLTVTSAQKNPTAFYLCASSTIPGSYEQYFGPGTRLTVT.

J is TRBJ2-5 and V is TRBV14, with a possible D match to TRBD2 (5 bases). This CDR3 contains 14 residues. CDR1 SGHDN and CDR2 FVKESK come from the germline V gene. Trimming cost V 0 bases and J 5 bases, with 10 bases left between them. The CDR3 region is CASSQDSGWETQYF. Here the CDR3 DNA reads TGTGCCAGCAGCCAAGATTCGGGGTGGGAGACCCAGTACTTC.

CDR3 bases: TGTGCCAGCACTGCGGGTCACTACAATGAGCAGTTCTTC. Translated: CASTAGHYNEQFF. This rearrangement joins TRBV12-3 or TRBV12-4 to TRBJ2-1; D might be TRBD2 (5 bases). The CDR3 runs to 13 residues. V lost 7 bases and J 3 bases, leaving 10 bases between the germline ends.